These 11 T cell receptor beta chains originate from one sample sequenced in a study of blood T cell repertoires in COVID-19. Only in-frame clones appear in the TCRdb table, and some are missing; sequencing was by immunoSEQ multiplex PCR. The data show about 260,000 clones, approximately 82% seen once. Sequenced sample: peripheral blood. These receptors were taken from an elderly woman with acute or convalescent COVID-19.

This chain uses TRBV27 with TRBJ2-1, with D maybe TRBD2 (5 bases). Germline V gene lookup returns CDR1 MNHEY and CDR2 SMNVEV (reference sequence). Trimming removed 2 bases at V and 8 bases at J, with 10 bases between. The CDR3 loop spans 13 amino acids. This CDR3 reads CASSLVGVDEQFF. The CDR3 coding sequence is TGTGCCAGCAGTTTAGTCGGGGTGGATGAGCAGTTCTTC.

The rearrangement joins TRBV15 to TRBJ2-7, with 10 bases that match TRBD2. The CDR3 consists of 17 residues. With V trimmed by 3 bases and J by 6 bases, 14 bases remained unmatched. Germline V gene lookup returns CDR1 LNHNV and CDR2 YYDKDF (reference sequence). CDR3 protein: CATSRTQGAGGQGEQYF. The CDR3 nucleotides read TGTGCCACCAGCAGGACCCAAGGAGCGGGGGGGCAGGGCGAGCAGTACTTC. Supplemented by reference TRBV15 and TRBJ2-7, the full variable domain reads DAMVIQNPRYQVTQFGKPVTLSCSQTLNHNVMYWYQQKSSQAPKLLFHYYDKDFNNEADTPDNFQSRRPNTSFCFLDIRSPGLGDTAMYLCATSRTQGAGGQGEQYFGPGTRLTVT.

This clone turned up a few times. This chain links TRBV14 with TRBJ2-7; 8 bases align to TRBD2. Germline CDR1 reads SGHDN; CDR2 reads FVKESK. This CDR3 is built from 17 residues. The junction had 12 bases not matched to a gene; V was cut back by 3 bases and J by 2 bases. The CDR3 DNA is TGTGCCAGCAGCCATGGTCCGTGGGCTAGCGGGCCCTACGAGCAGTACTTC. The encoded protein is CASSHGPWASGPYEQYF.

This clone occurred once. The rearrangement joins TRBV10-1 to TRBJ1-6, with 9 bases identical to TRBD1. From germline, CDR1 is WNHNN and CDR2 SYGVQD (reference sequence). V shed 9 bases, J shed 7 bases, and the junction held 4 bases outside the gene matches. This CDR3 has 13 residues. This CDR3 is CARGTGKNSPLHF. The CDR3, as DNA: TGCGCCAGGGGGACAGGGAAAAATTCACCCCTCCACTTT.

CDR3 bases: TGTGCCAGCAGTCTTATGCGGGGATCTGGAAACACCATATATTTT. Translation gives CASSLMRGSGNTIYF. The rearrangement links TRBV5-4 to TRBJ1-3, with D unclear. CDR1 SGHNT and CDR2 YYREEE come from the germline V gene (reference sequence). This CDR3 spans 15 amino acids. V shed 5 bases and J shed 1 base, with 13 bases lying between them.

To note about this clone: The same CDR3 arises from other DNA sequences in this sample as well. The V and J genes are TRBV9 and TRBJ1-4; perhaps TRBD1 as D (5 bases). Deletions cut 4 bases from V and 0 bases from J, with 10 bases between. The germline CDR1 and CDR2 sequences are SGDLS and YYNGEE. The CDR3 length is 15 residues. Written as DNA, the CDR3 is TGTGCCAGCAGCCCCCGGGGGGCAACTAATGAAAAACTGTTTTTT. This encodes CASSPRGATNEKLFF.

This clone was picked up one time. The genes are TRBV20-1 and TRBJ2-7; 10 bases map to TRBD1. The CDR3 spans 11 residues. Unmatched junction bases numbered 5, after V lost 5 bases and J lost 10 bases. Germline V gene sequence: CDR1 DFQATT, CDR2 SNEGSKA (reference sequence). CDR3 coding DNA: TGCAGTGCTCTTGGACAGGGGGAACAGTACTTC. Translating gives CSALGQGEQYF.

This chain joins TRBV28 and TRBJ1-5; no reliable D call. CDR1 and CDR2 (germline): MDHEN, SYDVKM. The V end lost 3 bases, the J end lost 6 bases, and 21 bases lay between the germline ends. This CDR3 contains 17 residues. The CDR3 DNA follows: TGTGCCAGCAGTTTCTTTTCAAATCCTCCGGGTACTCAGCCCCAGCATTTT. Protein: CASSFFSNPPGTQPQHF.

The J gene is TRBJ2-7, the V gene TRBV5-4; no reliable D call. The CDR3 runs 11 residues. The germline gives CDR1 SGHNT, CDR2 YYREEE (reference sequence). Trimming stripped 4 bases from V and 5 bases from J, with 7 bases between. The CDR3 sequence: CASSDQDEQYF. The CDR3, as DNA: TGTGCCAGCAGCGATCAGGACGAGCAGTACTTC.

The rearrangement uses TRBV6-5 and TRBJ1-2, with unresolved D. Trimming removed 6 bases at V and 2 bases at J, with 10 bases between. From germline, CDR1 is MNHEY and CDR2 SVGAGI. The CDR3 contains 13 residues. This CDR3 is CASSYDGNYGYTF. As DNA, the CDR3 is TGTGCCAGCAGCTACGACGGGAACTATGGCTACACCTTC.

This clone was counted a few times. V and J are TRBV9 and TRBJ1-2; D gene uncertain. The CDR3 contains 14 residues. The V gene's germline CDR1 is SGDLS and CDR2 YYNGEE. Trimming removed 3 bases at V and 2 bases at J, with 11 bases between. CDR3: CASSARETNYGYTF. The CDR3 nucleotides are TGTGCCAGCAGCGCTAGAGAAACCAACTATGGCTACACCTTC.